Each of the 9 T cell receptor beta chains below was sequenced from the same sample in a study of T cells in localized non-small cell lung cancer. This table comes from immunoSEQ multiplex PCR, and its TCRdb copy is limited to in-frame clones, with some not included. The sample includes under 20,000 clones, roughly nine tenths of them seen just once. Sequencing used peripheral blood, obtained before any cancer treatment. These receptors came from a woman aged 40-69 years with stage I lung adenocarcinoma.

The chain employs TRBV13 and TRBJ1-1; D not resolved. CDR1 is PRHDT and CDR2 is FYEKMQ in the germline V gene (reference sequence). With 0 bases removed from V and 6 bases from J, the gap between germline ends came to 8 bases. This CDR3 region has 13 residues. The CDR3 is CASSLGARAEAFF. In nucleotides, the CDR3 is TGTGCCAGCAGCTTAGGGGCTCGCGCTGAAGCTTTCTTT.

The rearrangement uses TRBV7-2 and TRBJ2-7; 13 bases are shared with TRBD2. Germline values: CDR1 SGHTA, CDR2 FQGNSA. The CDR3 has 16 amino acids. The ends lost 1 base at V and 6 bases at J; junction bases unmatched: 6. CDR3 bases: TGTGCCAGCAGCTTAGGAGGACTAGCGGGAGAGGGCGAGCAGTACTTC. Its translation is CASSLGGLAGEGEQYF.

CDR3 coding DNA: TGCAGCGTTGATGGGCAGGGGAGCTCCTACGAGCAGTACTTC. Translation gives CSVDGQGSSYEQYF. The genes are TRBV29-1 and TRBJ2-7; D might be TRBD1 (6 bases). The CDR3 is 14 residues long. V was shortened by 3 bases and J by 0 bases, with 12 bases between the two germline ends. Looked up from germline, CDR1 is SQVTM and CDR2 is ANQGSEA.

The V call is TRBV6-1, the J call TRBJ1-1; D not resolved. Trimming removed 4 bases at V and 1 base at J, with 4 bases between. Germline V gene data show CDR1 as MNHNS and CDR2 as SASEGT. The CDR3 covers 12 residues. In nucleotides, the CDR3 is TGTGCCAGCAGTGTACAGAACACTGAAGCTTTCTTT. Its protein is CASSVQNTEAFF.

The V call is TRBV6-1, the J call TRBJ2-6; TRBD2 agrees at 7 bases. The CDR3 loop spans 16 amino acids. The V segment lost 2 bases and the J segment 3 bases; nucleotides outside the gene matches: 4. Germline V gene data show CDR1 as MNHNS and CDR2 as SASEGT. The CDR3 reads CASSERGGFGANVLTF. In DNA, the CDR3 is TGTGCCAGCAGTGAAAGGGGAGGGTTTGGGGCCAACGTCCTGACTTTC.

In DNA form, the CDR3 reads TGTGCCATCAGGGCTAGCGGGGGCCGGGCAGATACGCAGTATTTT. This gives the protein CAIRASGGRADTQYF. This chain links TRBV10-3 with TRBJ2-3; TRBD2 agrees at 10 bases. The junction had 7 bases not matched to a gene; V was cut back by 6 bases and J by 4 bases. This CDR3 is 15 amino acids long. Germline V gene lookup returns CDR1 ENHRY and CDR2 SYGVKD.

The chain is built from TRBV27 and TRBJ2-1; TRBD2 matches at 13 bases. V lost 8 bases and J lost 8; bases outside the gene matches: 9. The germline CDR1 and CDR2 sequences are MNHEY and SMNVEV (reference sequence). This CDR3 comprises 15 residues. The CDR3 sequence: CASARTSGRSYEQFF. The CDR3 bases are TGTGCCAGCGCACGGACTAGCGGGAGAAGCTATGAGCAGTTCTTC.

The CDR3 loop is CASSNRDILHEQFF. The CDR3 nucleotides are TGTGCCAGCAGTAACCGGGACATACTGCATGAGCAGTTCTTC. The chain recombines TRBV6-1 with TRBJ2-1; TRBD1 might be the D (6 bases). Germline loops: CDR1 MNHNS, CDR2 SASEGT. The length of the CDR3 is 14 residues. The V gene lost 5 bases and the J gene lost 8 bases, with 16 bases spanning the gap.

The chain links TRBV6-6 to TRBJ1-5; a weak D match, TRBD1 (5 bases). This CDR3 is built from 14 residues. Germline V CDR1 and CDR2: MNHNY, SVGAGI (reference sequence). V dropped 6 bases and J dropped 3 bases, with 12 bases sitting between them. CDR3 bases: TGTGCCAGCAGCCCCCCGGGGACCAATCAGCCCCAGCATTTT. Translated: CASSPPGTNQPQHF.